Reported below is one TCR beta chain. This sample is drawn from a study of cytotoxic CD8 clonotypes in ibrutinib-treated CLL. V shed 3 bases, J shed 4 bases, and the junction held 7 bases outside the gene matches. Germline V gives CDR1 SGHRS, CDR2 YFSETQ. This CDR3 has 15 residues. The method was immunoSEQ multiplex PCR; TCRdb's version includes in-frame clones alone and lacks a portion of them. Among about 300,000 clones listed, 67% were seen once. Here the sequenced sample was PBMCs, taken after 36 months of ibrutinib treatment. V and J are TRBV5-1 and TRBJ2-3, with 8 bases aligning to TRBD1. The sequence was collected from a human donor with chronic lymphocytic leukemia. The CDR3 loop reads CASSWGQARPDTQYF. For the CDR3, the DNA is TGCGCCAGCAGCTGGGGACAGGCAAGACCAGATACGCAGTATTTT.